These T cell receptor beta chains were read from a single sample in a study of T-cell reconstitution after alpha-beta-depleted transplantation in children. One entry per CDR3 protein results from TCRdb running MiXCR on the PCR reads. Of about 610,000 distinct CDR3 sequences detected, approximately 30% appear once; the ten largest clones hold 30% to 45%. The sequences come from PBMCs, collected before TCRalphabeta/CD19-depleted stem cell transplant. The receptors come from a boy under two years old with Wiskott-Aldrich syndrome, due to receive a stem cell transplant. Each CDR3 is given with its conserved first and last residue. A D gene is named only where the DNA matches it firmly. A row's size may be missing; if present it is once, few, many or a size class.

j_call: TRBJ2-1
cdr3_length: 14
clone_size: -
d_call: -
v_call: TRBV20-1
cdr3_nt: TGCAGTGCTAGAGTCAGGCGGGCCTACAATGAGCAGTTCTTC
cdr3_aa: CSARVRRAYNEQFF

j_call: TRBJ1-2
cdr3_length: 15
clone_size: -
d_call: -
v_call: TRBV7-9
cdr3_nt: TGTGCCAGCAGCTTTACTACAGCAACCTACTATGGCTACACCTTC
cdr3_aa: CASSFTTATYYGYTF

j_call: TRBJ2-3
cdr3_length: 17
clone_size: few
d_call: TRBD2
v_call: TRBV19
cdr3_nt: TGTGCCACCAGCCGGGCTAGCGGGAGGATCGGCACAGATACGCAGTATTTT
cdr3_aa: CATSRASGRIGTDTQYF

j_call: TRBJ1-2
cdr3_length: 12
clone_size: -
d_call: TRBD1
v_call: TRBV7-2
cdr3_nt: TGTGCCAGCAGCGACAGGGCCTATGGCTACACCTTC
cdr3_aa: CASSDRAYGYTF

j_call: TRBJ2-7
cdr3_length: 16
clone_size: -
d_call: TRBD2
v_call: TRBV7-6
cdr3_nt: TGTGCCAGCAGCTTACGTCGGGGGGAACATACCTACGAGCAGTACTTC
cdr3_aa: CASSLRRGEHTYEQYF

j_call: TRBJ2-3
cdr3_length: 15
clone_size: few
d_call: -
v_call: TRBV12-3/TRBV12-4
cdr3_nt: TGTGCCAGCAGTTTTCGCAGTTCTAGCACAGATACGCAGTATTTT
cdr3_aa: CASSFRSSSTDTQYF

j_call: TRBJ2-7
cdr3_length: 12
clone_size: -
d_call: -
v_call: TRBV7-2
cdr3_nt: TGTGCCAGTGGGAGGACTCTATACGAGCAGTACTTC
cdr3_aa: CASGRTLYEQYF

j_call: TRBJ2-1
cdr3_length: 13
clone_size: few
d_call: -
v_call: TRBV12-3/TRBV12-4
cdr3_nt: TGTGCCAGCACCACGACATCTTACAATGAGCAGTTCTTC
cdr3_aa: CASTTTSYNEQFF

j_call: TRBJ2-7
cdr3_length: 15
clone_size: few
d_call: -
v_call: TRBV4-1
cdr3_nt: TGCGCCAGCAGCCAAGATCCGGCGGTTCGCTACGAGCAGTACTTC
cdr3_aa: CASSQDPAVRYEQYF

j_call: TRBJ2-3
cdr3_length: 13
clone_size: -
d_call: -
v_call: TRBV2
cdr3_nt: TGTGCCAGCAATCGGATATTCACAGATACGCAGTATTTT
cdr3_aa: CASNRIFTDTQYF

j_call: TRBJ2-5
cdr3_length: 13
clone_size: -
d_call: -
v_call: TRBV20-1
cdr3_nt: TGCAGTGCTAAGGGGCCAGGGGAAGAGACCCAGTACTTC
cdr3_aa: CSAKGPGEETQYF

j_call: TRBJ2-1
cdr3_length: 15
clone_size: few
d_call: TRBD2
v_call: TRBV10-2
cdr3_nt: TGCGCCAGCAAATCAGCGGGAGGAACGGTCAATGAGCAGTTCTTC
cdr3_aa: CASKSAGGTVNEQFF

j_call: TRBJ1-2
cdr3_length: 16
clone_size: few
d_call: -
v_call: TRBV6-5
cdr3_nt: TGTGCCAGCAGTTATGGGCCATGGGGAGCTAACTATGGCTACACCTTC
cdr3_aa: CASSYGPWGANYGYTF

j_call: TRBJ2-7
cdr3_length: 13
clone_size: few
d_call: -
v_call: TRBV20-1
cdr3_nt: TGCAGTGCTAGACTTAGACTAGGTCTGGGGCAGTACTTC
cdr3_aa: CSARLRLGLGQYF

j_call: TRBJ2-3
cdr3_length: 16
clone_size: -
d_call: -
v_call: TRBV20-1
cdr3_nt: TGCAGTGCTAGAAGTCTCGGGATTTCTAGCACAGATACGCAGTATTTT
cdr3_aa: CSARSLGISSTDTQYF

j_call: TRBJ1-5
cdr3_length: 15
clone_size: few
d_call: -
v_call: TRBV4-1
cdr3_nt: TGCGCCAGCAGCCAAAACGAACGAGGCAATCAGCCCCAGCATTTT
cdr3_aa: CASSQNERGNQPQHF

j_call: TRBJ1-2
cdr3_length: 15
clone_size: few
d_call: TRBD1
v_call: TRBV30
cdr3_nt: TGTGCCTGGAGAAACCGGGACAGGGTTAGCTATGGCTACACCTTC
cdr3_aa: CAWRNRDRVSYGYTF

j_call: TRBJ1-1
cdr3_length: 12
clone_size: few
d_call: -
v_call: TRBV20-1
cdr3_nt: TGCAGTGCTACCGTCCTGAACACTGAAGCTTTCTTT
cdr3_aa: CSATVLNTEAFF

j_call: TRBJ1-3
cdr3_length: 18
clone_size: -
d_call: TRBD1
v_call: TRBV12-3/TRBV12-4
cdr3_nt: TGTGCCAGCAGTTCCCGCGGGGGCAGACAGGGCCCTGGACACACCATATATTTT
cdr3_aa: CASSSRGGRQGPGHTIYF

j_call: TRBJ2-7
cdr3_length: 15
clone_size: -
d_call: -
v_call: TRBV6-5
cdr3_nt: TGTGCCAGCAGTTACGGGGACCTCAATGGCTACGAGCAGTACTTC
cdr3_aa: CASSYGDLNGYEQYF